Listed here are 21 T cell receptor beta chains from one sample, sequenced in a study of early T cells in non-severe SARS-CoV-2 infection. MiXCR, run by TCRdb on the 5' RACE reads, gives a single entry per CDR3 protein. The table shows 70,000 to 95,000 distinct CDR3 sequences, with roughly 15% occurring only once. The material sequenced was whole blood. These receptors all come from an adult who was a healthcare worker with PCR-confirmed SARS-CoV-2 infection or an uninfected control (not recorded which).

This clonotype was counted between two and nine times. V usage is TRBV11-2 and J usage is TRBJ1-2, with 7 nucleotides matching TRBD1. Per the germline V gene, CDR1 is SGHAT and CDR2 is FQNNGV. With 5 bases clipped from V and 2 bases from J, the junction kept 8 bases outside the gene matches. This CDR3 is built from 15 residues. DNA of the CDR3: TGTGCCAGCAGCCCAGGACGGGACAGAAACTATGGCTACACCTTC. Translated, it gives CASSPGRDRNYGYTF.

V is TRBV7-7 and J is TRBJ2-1; TRBD2 agrees at 9 bases. This CDR3 region has 17 residues. The V segment lost 2 bases and the J segment 7 bases; nucleotides outside the gene matches: 12. Germline values: CDR1 SSHAT, CDR2 FNYEAQ (reference sequence). The chain's CDR3 is CASSLFQEAGGGNEQFF. The CDR3 region has the DNA TGTGCCAGCAGCTTATTTCAAGAAGCGGGGGGCGGGAATGAGCAGTTCTTC.

The gene calls are TRBV12-5 and TRBJ1-6, with D possibly TRBD1 on 6 matching bases. V gave up 0 bases and J gave up 6 bases, with 15 bases separating them. The CDR3 has 17 amino acids. The germline gives CDR1 LGHNT, CDR2 FRNRAP. Here the CDR3 reads CASGLVLTGQLNSPLHF. CDR3 sequence (DNA): TGTGCTAGTGGTTTGGTCCTTACGGGACAACTTAATTCACCCCTCCACTTT.

V gene TRBV6-6 combines with J gene TRBJ1-1; TRBD1 matches 8 bases. Germline CDR1 MNHNY, CDR2 SVGAGI (reference sequence). This CDR3 comprises 22 residues. Unmatched junction bases numbered 23, after V lost 2 bases and J lost 0 bases. CDR3 nucleotide sequence: TGTGCCAGCAGTTACCCGAGACAGGGGTCCCCGCGTTCCCCGAGCCTGAACACTGAAGCTTTCTTT. Amino acids: CASSYPRQGSPRSPSLNTEAFF.

This clonotype has more than one count but fewer than ten. V gene TRBV6-5 combines with J gene TRBJ1-1; 7 bases line up with TRBD1. The CDR3 sequence is 13 residues long. In germline, CDR1 is MNHEY, CDR2 SVGAGI. V was pared by 6 bases and J by 5 bases, with 6 bases of the junction left unmatched. The CDR3 DNA is TGTGCCAGCAGGGGACAGATTGGGACTGAAGCTTTCTTT. This codes for CASRGQIGTEAFF.

This clonotype has more than one count but fewer than ten. This chain connects TRBV24-1 to TRBJ2-5; the match to TRBD1 covers 7 bases. V was clipped by 4 bases and J by 4 bases; unmatched bases: 14. Germline CDR1 is KGHDR and CDR2 is SFDVKD. This CDR3 has 17 amino acids. Written as DNA, the CDR3 is TGTGCCACCAGTGACCGATACCGACAGGGATTAGGAGAGACCCAGTACTTC. Its protein product is CATSDRYRQGLGETQYF.

V and J are TRBV11-2 and TRBJ1-2; D might be TRBD1 (5 bases). The CDR3 loop spans 13 amino acids. Trimming stripped 8 bases from V and 0 bases from J, with 10 bases between. Germline CDR1 SGHAT, CDR2 FQNNGV. The chain's CDR3 is CASGTLTNYGYTF. The CDR3 DNA follows: TGTGCCAGCGGGACCTTAACTAACTATGGCTACACCTTC.

The chain recombines TRBV4-1 with TRBJ2-7, with D unclear. This CDR3 is 15 amino acids long. In germline, CDR1 is MGHRA, CDR2 YSYEKL. The ends were cut back, 1 base at V and 6 bases at J, with 16 bases in the middle. The CDR3 bases are TGCGCCAGCAGCCAAGTCCCTTTTGTGGGCTCCGAGCAGTACGTC. Encoded protein: CASSQVPFVGSEQYV.

Only a few counts were recorded for this clonotype. The rearrangement joins TRBV9 to TRBJ1-2, with a weak D call TRBD1 (5 bases). Germline CDR1 is SGDLS and CDR2 is YYNGEE. The germline V and J ends were trimmed by 6 bases and 3 bases, with 15 bases remaining between them. This CDR3 contains 14 residues. The CDR3 reads CASTKTQGDYGYTF. The CDR3 nucleotides are TGTGCCAGCACCAAAACCCAGGGAGACTATGGCTACACCTTC.

J is TRBJ2-7 and V is TRBV24-1; no clear D gene. CDR3 length: 15 residues. CDR1 and CDR2 from the germline V gene are KGHDR and SFDVKD. Trimming shortened V by 9 bases and J by 1 base, and 18 bases separated the two germline ends. This CDR3 reads CATAMLGPRSYEQYV. The CDR3 region has the DNA TGTGCCACCGCTATGCTGGGCCCAAGATCCTACGAGCAGTACGTC.

This clonotype was counted only a few times. This chain links TRBV2 with TRBJ2-2, with unresolved D. Deletions cut 0 bases from V and 4 bases from J, with 6 bases between. The CDR3 sequence is 14 residues long. CDR1 and CDR2 from the germline V gene are SNHLY and FYNNEI. The DNA for the CDR3 is TGTGCCAGCAGTGAAGCACGAGGCACCGGGGAGCTGTTTTTT. It yields the protein CASSEARGTGELFF.

This chain uses TRBV3-1 with TRBJ2-5; TRBD2 matches 10 bases. The trim removed 0 bases at V and 5 bases at J, leaving 9 bases unmatched. The CDR3 length is 17 residues. Germline CDR1 LGHDT, CDR2 YNNKEL (reference sequence). CDR3 DNA: TGTGCCAGCAGCCAAGACCTTGTCGGTAGCGGGGGGGAGACCCAGTACTTC. Translating gives CASSQDLVGSGGETQYF.

V gene TRBV6-6 combines with J gene TRBJ2-7, with D maybe TRBD1 (5 bases). V dropped 4 bases and J dropped 3 bases, with 19 bases sitting between them. CDR3 length equals 16 residues. Germline V CDR1 and CDR2: MNHNY, SVGAGI (reference sequence). The CDR3 DNA reads TGTGCCAGCAGTTCCACGGCAGGGCTCGCGGTCTACGAGCAGTACGTC. Protein product: CASSSTAGLAVYEQYV.

This clonotype was observed once. A much larger clonotype is one base distant, so this may be a read error. This chain links TRBV6-1 with TRBJ1-2; D remains ambiguous. Trimming took 5 bases from V and 5 from J, leaving 9 bases between them. Per the germline V gene, CDR1 is MNHNS and CDR2 is SASEGT. This CDR3 region has 12 residues. CDR3 sequence (DNA): TGTGCCAGCAGTAAGGAGTTTTATGGCTACACCTTC. The encoded protein is CASSKEFYGYTF.

This clonotype was detected only a few times. V gene TRBV7-2 combines with J gene TRBJ2-3; 9 positions agree with TRBD2. Germline V gene lookup returns CDR1 SGHTA and CDR2 FQGNSA. The CDR3 is 18 residues long. The junction had 14 bases not matched to a gene; V was cut back by 2 bases and J by 5 bases. The CDR3 loop reads CASSLFLNSGGRKDTQYF. CDR3 DNA sequence: TGTGCCAGCAGCTTATTTCTCAATAGCGGGGGCCGGAAAGATACGCAGTATTTT.

The chain has TRBV6-1 and TRBJ2-7, with a tentative D call TRBD2 (6 bases). This CDR3 comprises 15 residues. With 2 bases removed from V and 5 bases from J, the gap between germline ends came to 16 bases. Germline V gene data show CDR1 as MNHNS and CDR2 as SASEGT. The CDR3 loop is CASSEMGGRAHEQYV. In nucleotides, the CDR3 is TGTGCCAGCAGTGAAATGGGGGGAAGGGCCCACGAGCAGTACGTC.

The J gene is TRBJ2-1, the V gene TRBV5-1, with TRBD2 matching 13 bases. The CDR3 consists of 18 residues. The germline CDR1 and CDR2 sequences are SGHRS and YFSETQ. V shed 4 bases and J 4 bases; nucleotides not matched to a gene: 11. The CDR3 reads CASSLELPGLAGYNEQFF. The CDR3 bases are TGCGCCAGCAGCCTAGAATTACCGGGACTAGCGGGGTACAATGAGCAGTTCTTC. The full variable domain, its missing parts supplied by reference TRBV5-1 and TRBJ2-1, is KAGVTQTPRYLIKTRGQQVTLSCSPISGHRSVSWYQQTPGQGLQFLFEYFSETQRNKGNFPGRFSGRQFSNSRSEMNVSTLELGDSALYLCASSLELPGLAGYNEQFFGPGTRLTVL.

This clonotype was seen at least ten times. This chain uses TRBV5-1 with TRBJ2-5; possible D gene TRBD1, 5 bases. CDR1 SGHRS and CDR2 YFSETQ come from the germline V gene. With 1 base removed from V and 5 bases from J, the gap between germline ends came to 18 bases. The CDR3 extends over 16 amino acids. The CDR3 spells CASSLYSTAPLETQYF. CDR3 nucleotide sequence: TGCGCCAGCAGCTTGTATTCGACAGCCCCCCTCGAGACCCAGTACTTC.

The chain has TRBV29-1 and TRBJ1-2; D remains ambiguous. The CDR3 sequence is 16 residues long. Germline CDR1 reads SQVTM; CDR2 reads ANQGSEA. The V gene lost 0 bases and the J gene lost 6 bases, with 20 bases spanning the gap. The CDR3 spells CSVEDFVELSIDGYTF. CDR3 DNA: TGCAGCGTTGAAGACTTCGTAGAGCTTAGTATTGATGGCTACACCTTC.

The V call is TRBV6-5, the J call TRBJ1-6; possibly TRBD1 for D (5 bases). Trimming left V 10 bases short and J 10 bases short, with 17 bases between. The CDR3 is 13 residues long. Germline-derived CDR1 and CDR2 are MNHEY and SVGAGI. In DNA, the CDR3 is TGTGCCACCCAAGGGCAGGGTCGATCACCCCTCCACTTT. Its translation is CATQGQGRSPLHF.

The table lists this clonotype with a few counts. V gene TRBV18 combines with J gene TRBJ2-5, with D unresolved. Germline loops: CDR1 KGHSH, CDR2 LQKENI. V was shortened by 0 bases and J by 2 bases, with 7 bases between the two germline ends. The CDR3 length is 14 residues. In DNA, the CDR3 is TGTGCCAGCTCACCACCGCACAGTCAAGAGACCCAGTACTTC. Encoded protein: CASSPPHSQETQYF.